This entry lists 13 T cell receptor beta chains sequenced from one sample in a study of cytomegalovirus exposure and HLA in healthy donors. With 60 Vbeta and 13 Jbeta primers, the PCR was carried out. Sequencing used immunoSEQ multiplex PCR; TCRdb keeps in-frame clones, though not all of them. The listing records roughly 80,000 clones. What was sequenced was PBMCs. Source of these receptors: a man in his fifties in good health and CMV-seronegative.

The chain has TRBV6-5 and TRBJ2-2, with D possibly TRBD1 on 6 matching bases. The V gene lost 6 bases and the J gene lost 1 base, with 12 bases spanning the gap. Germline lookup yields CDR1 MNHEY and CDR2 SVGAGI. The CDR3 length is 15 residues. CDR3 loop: CASRTDRMNTGELFF. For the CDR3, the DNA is TGTGCCAGCAGAACAGACAGGATGAACACCGGGGAGCTGTTTTTT.

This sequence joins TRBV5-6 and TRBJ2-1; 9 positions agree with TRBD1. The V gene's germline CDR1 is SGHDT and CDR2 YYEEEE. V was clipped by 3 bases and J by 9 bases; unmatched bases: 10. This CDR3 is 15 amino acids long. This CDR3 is CASSSFGTGIGEQFF. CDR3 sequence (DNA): TGTGCCAGCAGCTCATTCGGGACAGGGATCGGTGAGCAGTTCTTC.

The CDR3 nucleotides are TGTGCCAGTAGTAACAGGGGGCGAGCCGTGGCCGGACAAAAACTGTTTTTT. It is translated as CASSNRGRAVAGQKLFF. The rearrangement joins TRBV19 to TRBJ1-4; 9 bases map to TRBD1. CDR3 length equals 17 residues. V shed 4 bases, J shed 9 bases, and the junction held 15 bases outside the gene matches. Germline V gene sequence: CDR1 LNHDA, CDR2 SQIVND (reference sequence).

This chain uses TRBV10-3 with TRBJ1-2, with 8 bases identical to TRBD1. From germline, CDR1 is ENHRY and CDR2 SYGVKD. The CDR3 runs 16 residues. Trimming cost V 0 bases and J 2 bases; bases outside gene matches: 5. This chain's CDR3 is CAISESPGQENYGYTF. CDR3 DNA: TGTGCCATCAGTGAGTCGCCGGGACAGGAGAACTATGGCTACACCTTC.

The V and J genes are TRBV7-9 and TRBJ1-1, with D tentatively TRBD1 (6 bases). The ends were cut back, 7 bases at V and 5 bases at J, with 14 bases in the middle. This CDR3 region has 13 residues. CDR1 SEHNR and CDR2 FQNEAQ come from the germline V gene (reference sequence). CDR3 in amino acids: CASTLTGFTEAFF. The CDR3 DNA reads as TGTGCCAGCACCCTCACAGGGTTTACTGAAGCTTTCTTT. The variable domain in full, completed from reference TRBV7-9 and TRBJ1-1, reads DTGVSQNPRHKITKRGQNVTFRCDPISEHNRLYWYRQTLGQGPEFLTYFQNEAQLEKSRLLSDRFSAERPKGSFSTLEIQRTEQGDSAMYLCASTLTGFTEAFFGQGTRLTVV.

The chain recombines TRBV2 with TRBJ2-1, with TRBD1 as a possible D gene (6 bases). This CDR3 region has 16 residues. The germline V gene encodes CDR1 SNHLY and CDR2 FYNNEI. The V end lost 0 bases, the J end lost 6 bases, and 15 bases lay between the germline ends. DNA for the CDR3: TGTGCCAGCAGTGAAGCCGGGACAACACTAGGCAATGAGCAGTTCTTC. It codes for CASSEAGTTLGNEQFF.

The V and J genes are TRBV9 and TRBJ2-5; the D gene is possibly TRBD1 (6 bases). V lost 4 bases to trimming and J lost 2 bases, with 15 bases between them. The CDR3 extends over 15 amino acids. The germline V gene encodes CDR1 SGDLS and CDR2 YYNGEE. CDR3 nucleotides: TGTGCCAGCAGCTCAGGCACAGGGCATCAAGAGACCCAGTACTTC. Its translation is CASSSGTGHQETQYF. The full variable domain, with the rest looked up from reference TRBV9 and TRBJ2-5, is DSGVTQTPKHLITATGQRVTLRCSPRSGDLSVYWYQQSLDQGLQFLIQYYNGEERAKGNILERFSAQQFPDLHSELNLSSLELGDSALYFCASSSGTGHQETQYFGPGTRLLVL.

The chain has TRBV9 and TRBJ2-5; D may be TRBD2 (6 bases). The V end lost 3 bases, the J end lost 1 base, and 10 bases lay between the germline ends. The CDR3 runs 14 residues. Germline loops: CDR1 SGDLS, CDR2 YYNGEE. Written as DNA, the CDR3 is TGTGCCAGCAGCGCCCCGGGACTCCAAGAGACCCAGTACTTC. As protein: CASSAPGLQETQYF. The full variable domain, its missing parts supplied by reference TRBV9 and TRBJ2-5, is DSGVTQTPKHLITATGQRVTLRCSPRSGDLSVYWYQQSLDQGLQFLIQYYNGEERAKGNILERFSAQQFPDLHSELNLSSLELGDSALYFCASSAPGLQETQYFGPGTRLLVL.

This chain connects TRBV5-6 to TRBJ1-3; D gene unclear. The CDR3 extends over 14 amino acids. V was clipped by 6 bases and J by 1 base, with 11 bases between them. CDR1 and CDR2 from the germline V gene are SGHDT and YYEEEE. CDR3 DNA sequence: TGTGCCAGCACCCTCAGAAGATCTGGAAACACCATATATTTT. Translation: CASTLRRSGNTIYF.

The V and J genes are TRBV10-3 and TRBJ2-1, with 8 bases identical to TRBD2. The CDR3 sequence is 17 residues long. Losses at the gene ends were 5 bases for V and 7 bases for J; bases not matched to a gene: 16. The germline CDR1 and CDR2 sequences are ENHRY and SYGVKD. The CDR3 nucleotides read TGTGCCATCAGTAAACCCGTCGGCGGGGGGTCGGGTAATGAGCAGTTCTTC. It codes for CAISKPVGGGSGNEQFF.

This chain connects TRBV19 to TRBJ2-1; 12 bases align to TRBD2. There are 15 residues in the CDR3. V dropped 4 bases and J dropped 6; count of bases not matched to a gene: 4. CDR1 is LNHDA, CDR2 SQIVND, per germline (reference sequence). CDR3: CASSRLAGVLNEQFF. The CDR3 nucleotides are TGTGCCAGTAGTAGACTAGCGGGGGTACTCAATGAGCAGTTCTTC. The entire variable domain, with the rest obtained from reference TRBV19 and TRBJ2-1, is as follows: DGGITQSPKYLFRKEGQNVTLSCEQNLNHDAMYWYRQDPGQGLRLIYYSQIVNDFQKGDIAEGYSVSREKKESFPLTVTSAQKNPTAFYLCASSRLAGVLNEQFFGPGTRLTVL.

CDR3 sequence (DNA): TGTGCCAGCAGCGTAGGAGGGGGCGTAGACTACGAGCAGTACTTC. Protein product: CASSVGGGVDYEQYF. The V gene is TRBV9, the J gene TRBJ2-5; the match to TRBD1 covers 7 bases. The DNA end favors TRBJ2-7, so the J call may be wrong. This CDR3 is 15 amino acids long. CDR1 is SGDLS and CDR2 is YYNGEE in the germline V gene.

In nucleotides, the CDR3 is TGTGCCAGCAGCATGGGACAGGGGACAGCTAATGAAAAACTGTTTTTT. Translation: CASSMGQGTANEKLFF. The chain links TRBV9 to TRBJ1-4; 10 bases are shared with TRBD1. V was pared by 4 bases and J by 3 bases, with 6 bases of the junction left unmatched. The CDR3 length is 16 residues. Germline V gene sequence: CDR1 SGDLS, CDR2 YYNGEE.